Listed below are T cell receptor beta chains from one sample, sequenced in a study of Ad26.COV2.S vaccination and SARS-CoV-2 variants. Generated by immunoSEQ multiplex PCR, the TCRdb table keeps only in-frame clones and is missing some. The sample includes under 550,000 clones, roughly 90% of them seen just once. The sequenced sample was peripheral blood, obtained in a trial of Ad26.COV2.S vaccine versus placebo. These receptors were obtained from a person aged 18-60 years who received the Ad26.COV2.S COVID-19 vaccine or a placebo. The CDR3 runs from the conserved cysteine through the conserved F or W. The D gene is left open where the match is weak. Part of the rows lack a size; the others show once, few, many or a class for expanded clones.

V gene	clone size	D gene	J gene	CDR3 DNA	CDR3 protein
TRBV18	-	-	TRBJ2-1	TGTGCCAGCTCACCACCCGGAGGAAATGAGCAGTTCTTC	CASSPPGGNEQFF
TRBV19	-	-	TRBJ1-5	TGTGCCAGTAAGGAATTTAGCAATCAGCCCCAGCATTTT	CASKEFSNQPQHF
TRBV7-9	-	TRBD1	TRBJ2-7	TGTGCCAGCAGCGGGCCTACCGGGACAGGGTTCGACGAGCAGTACTTC	CASSGPTGTGFDEQYF
TRBV2	-	TRBD1	TRBJ2-7	TGTGCCAGCAGTGAAGCACCGGGACAGGGGGTTTACGAGCAGTACTTC	CASSEAPGQGVYEQYF
TRBV2	once	TRBD1	TRBJ2-7	TGTGCCAGCACAAGACAGGGCCGCTACGAGCAGTACTTC	CASTRQGRYEQYF
TRBV10-2	-	-	TRBJ2-1	TGCGCCAGCAGTGAGTCTCCTAGCGACGGTGAGCAGTTCTTC	CASSESPSDGEQFF
TRBV21-1	-	-	TRBJ2-7	TGTGCCAGCAGCCCCCGCGTCTCACTTAGGCGGGAGCAGTACTTC	CASSPRVSLRREQYF
TRBV7-2	-	TRBD1	TRBJ2-3	TGTGCCAGCGGGACAGTCTACACAGATACGCAGTATTTT	CASGTVYTDTQYF
TRBV23-1	-	TRBD1	TRBJ1-2	TGCGCCAGCAGTCAAAAGACAGGGGGGTATGGCTACACCTTC	CASSQKTGGYGYTF
TRBV4-1	-	TRBD2	TRBJ2-7	TGCGCCAGCAGCCACAGGACTAGCGGTCGCTACGAGCAGTACTTC	CASSHRTSGRYEQYF
TRBV6-5	-	TRBD2	TRBJ2-1	TGTGCCAGCAGTCTACTCGGGAGGGCCGGGGATGAGCAGTTCTTC	CASSLLGRAGDEQFF
TRBV28	-	TRBD1	TRBJ1-5	TGTGCCAGCAACTTTGCCCTGGAGGACAGGCATAATCAGCCCCAGCATTTT	CASNFALEDRHNQPQHF
TRBV6-2/TRBV6-3	-	TRBD1	TRBJ2-1	TGTGCCAGCAGACCTTTGCAACAGGGGAGCTCCTACAATGAGCAGTTCTTC	CASRPLQQGSSYNEQFF
TRBV1	-	-	TRBJ2-1	TGCACCAGCAGCCGCCAAGCTGAGTCCAGGGGGGACAATGAGCAGTTCTTC	CTSSRQAESRGDNEQFF
TRBV11-2	-	-	TRBJ2-6	TGTGCCAGCAGCCCCGCGTTGGGTGGGGCCAACGTCCTGACTTTC	CASSPALGGANVLTF
TRBV4-2	-	-	TRBJ2-7	TGTGCCAGCAGCCGAGCTACTATTGACATCTCCTACGAGCAGTACTTC	CASSRATIDISYEQYF
TRBV5-4	-	TRBD1	TRBJ2-5	TGTGCCAGCAGCTTCCCGGGACAGGGATACCAAGAGACCCAGTACTTC	CASSFPGQGYQETQYF
TRBV7-2	-	-	TRBJ1-2	TGTGCCAGCAGCTTAGTTGTCAGCGGTAACTATGGCTACACCTTC	CASSLVVSGNYGYTF
TRBV9	once	-	TRBJ2-7	TGTGCCAGCAGCGTAGGACAGATAGACTACGAGCAGTACTTC	CASSVGQIDYEQYF
TRBV7-8	-	-	TRBJ2-3	TGTGCCAGCAGCTTACTGGGCAGCACAGATACGCAGTATTTT	CASSLLGSTDTQYF
TRBV6-5	-	-	TRBJ2-3	TGTGCCAGCAGTTACTCGCAAGGGACGGGGGCAGATACGCAGTATTTT	CASSYSQGTGADTQYF
TRBV28	-	-	TRBJ1-1	TGTGCCAGCAGTTTTTTCTCAGGGGCAGCTTTCTTT	CASSFFSGAAFF
TRBV5-1	-	-	TRBJ2-7	TGCGCCAGCAGCTTGGGGGTAGGGGGGACCTACGAGCAGTACTTC	CASSLGVGGTYEQYF
TRBV30	-	TRBD1	TRBJ2-3	TGTGCCTGGAGTGGTATCGGGACAGGGAGGACAGATACGCAGTATTTT	CAWSGIGTGRTDTQYF
TRBV27	-	TRBD2	TRBJ2-5	TGTGCCAGCAGTCAGGGACTAGCGGGAGCGGGAGAGACCCAGTACTTC	CASSQGLAGAGETQYF
TRBV5-1	-	TRBD1	TRBJ1-6	TGCGCCAGCAGCTTGGATGCAGGGGGCTCGGTCTCCTATAATTCACCCCTCCACTTT	CASSLDAGGSVSYNSPLHF
TRBV7-9	-	TRBD1	TRBJ2-2	TGTGCCAGCAGCTTAGTTGGGACAGGGGTTTTCACCGGGGAGCTGTTTTTT	CASSLVGTGVFTGELFF
TRBV5-6	-	-	TRBJ2-7	TGTGCCAGCAGCTTGGCGGTAACAGAGCAGTACTTC	CASSLAVTEQYF
TRBV7-2	-	-	TRBJ2-5	TGTGCCAGCAGCTTAGTTTTCGTCGGGGACCAAGAGACCCAGTACTTC	CASSLVFVGDQETQYF
TRBV19	-	-	TRBJ2-3	TGTGCCAGTAGTCCCTCGGGCTCAGGATATCCAGATACGCAGTATTTT	CASSPSGSGYPDTQYF
TRBV6-2/TRBV6-3	-	-	TRBJ2-7	TGTGCCAGCAGTTACTCGAGACTGTACGAGCAGTACTTC	CASSYSRLYEQYF
TRBV10-3	-	-	TRBJ1-4	TGTGCCATCAGTGAAAAAACAACTAATGAAAAACTGTTTTTT	CAISEKTTNEKLFF
TRBV18	-	TRBD1	TRBJ2-1	TGTGCCAGCTCACCTATGGGACAGGGGATTAATGAGCAGTTCTTC	CASSPMGQGINEQFF
TRBV4-1	few	-	TRBJ1-5	TGCGCCAGCAGCCAAGGGCAGGGAAGCAATCAGCCCCAGCATTTT	CASSQGQGSNQPQHF
TRBV30	once	-	TRBJ2-2	TGTGCCTGGAGGTCGTGGGGGTTAGACACCGGGGAGCTGTTTTTT	CAWRSWGLDTGELFF
TRBV10-1	-	TRBD2	TRBJ2-7	TGCGCCTGCCGGGTAGCGGGAGGGTCCTACGAGCAGTACTTC	CACRVAGGSYEQYF
TRBV25-1	-	TRBD2	TRBJ2-7	TGTGCCAGCAGTGATACGGGGGGGTCATCCTACGAGCAGTACTTC	CASSDTGGSSYEQYF
TRBV7-2	-	-	TRBJ1-5	TGTGCCAGCAGCTTAGGATCCCAGGGATATCAGCCCCAGCATTTT	CASSLGSQGYQPQHF
TRBV28	-	TRBD2	TRBJ2-1	TGTGCCAGCAGTTTAGTGGGAGGGCCAACTTACAATGAGCAGTTCTTC	CASSLVGGPTYNEQFF
TRBV18	-	-	TRBJ1-2	TGTGCCAGCTCACCAGGGAATAGGGGCTATGGCTACACCTTC	CASSPGNRGYGYTF
TRBV12-5	-	-	TRBJ1-1	TGTGCTAGTGGTTTAGGACAGTATGAAGCTTTCTTT	CASGLGQYEAFF
TRBV4-2	few	-	TRBJ2-7	TGTGCCAGCAGCCAGTCGGGTTACGAGCAGTACTTC	CASSQSGYEQYF
TRBV6-2/TRBV6-3	-	-	TRBJ2-3	TGTGCCAGCAGTTCGGGTAGCGGTAGCACAGATACGCAGTATTTT	CASSSGSGSTDTQYF
TRBV9	-	-	TRBJ2-6	TGTGCCACCTCGGGACCCCACTCTGGGGCCAACGTCCTGACTTTC	CATSGPHSGANVLTF
TRBV7-8	-	-	TRBJ1-1	TGTGCCAGCAGCTTAGGGGGCAGGGTGAACACTGAAGCTTTCTTT	CASSLGGRVNTEAFF
TRBV28	-	-	TRBJ2-1	TGTGCCAGCAGATCGGAGGGGGGATCCTACAATGAGCAGTTCTTC	CASRSEGGSYNEQFF
TRBV27	few	TRBD1	TRBJ1-4	TGTGCCAGCAGTTTATACCGGGACAGGAGTGGGGAAAAACTGTTTTTT	CASSLYRDRSGEKLFF
TRBV18	-	TRBD2	TRBJ2-3	TGTGCCAGCTCAGAAACCGGGACTAGTATGCCAGATACGCAGTATTTT	CASSETGTSMPDTQYF
TRBV11-2	-	-	TRBJ1-2	TGTGCCAGCAGCTCGTACACCGGGACGCAACATGGCTACACCTTC	CASSSYTGTQHGYTF
TRBV5-4	-	TRBD1	TRBJ2-7	TGTGCCAGCAGCTTGGGGACAGGGGGAACCTACGAGCAGTACTTC	CASSLGTGGTYEQYF
TRBV7-9	-	TRBD2	TRBJ2-3	TGTGCCACCGGGGTAGCGGGAGCAGATACGCAGTATTTT	CATGVAGADTQYF